These T cell receptor beta chains were read from a single sample in a study of shared clonotypes between healthy human individuals. The table came from immunoSEQ multiplex PCR; TCRdb's copy has only in-frame clones and leaves some out. In the table there are more than 2 million clones, roughly 94% of which are singletons. The sample was naive CD8+ T cells sorted from blood. These receptors were obtained from a man aged 18 to 29 in good health. The CDR3 runs from the conserved cysteine through the conserved F or W. The D gene is left open where the match is weak. Expanded clones are given a class, and other clones once, few, many or no size at all.

clone_size j_call v_call d_call cdr3_nt cdr3_aa
once TRBJ1-6 TRBV13 . TGTGCCAGCAGCGCCGGTACTAGCTCCTATAATTCACCCCTCCACTTT CASSAGTSSYNSPLHF
. TRBJ2-3 TRBV7-9 TRBD2 TGTGCCAGCAGCTTTCTAGCGGGAGTCGCAGATACGCAGTATTTT CASSFLAGVADTQYF
. TRBJ2-1 TRBV9 . TGTGCCAGCAGCGTAGATTTTGGCTACAATGAGCAGTTCTTC CASSVDFGYNEQFF
. TRBJ1-4 TRBV30 . TGTGCCTGGAGTGTCTCGGACAGCCTCGGGGAAAAACTGTTTTTT CAWSVSDSLGEKLFF
. TRBJ2-6 TRBV28 . TGTGCCAGCAGTCAGCTCGCTGGGGCCAACGTCCTGACTTTC CASSQLAGANVLTF
. TRBJ2-7 TRBV5-4 . TGTGCCAGCAGTCTTAGCGGCTACGAGCAGTACTTC CASSLSGYEQYF
. TRBJ1-1 TRBV7-9 . TGTGCCAGCAGCGGACAGAACACTGAAGCTTTCTTT CASSGQNTEAFF
. TRBJ2-1 TRBV5-6 . TGTGCCAGCAGCTTTACCCGAAACAATGAGCAGTTCTTC CASSFTRNNEQFF
. TRBJ1-6 TRBV28 TRBD1 TGTGCCAGCAGTTTCCAGGGGGCGAATCATAATTCACCCCTCCACTTT CASSFQGANHNSPLHF
. TRBJ2-5 TRBV7-9 . TGTGCCAGCGATCAAAGGATCTCAGAAGAGACCCAGTACTTC CASDQRISEETQYF
. TRBJ2-5 TRBV7-2 TRBD1 TGTGCCAGCAGCTTCGCCGGGACAGGCCAAGAGACCCAGTACTTC CASSFAGTGQETQYF
. TRBJ1-2 TRBV7-9 TRBD1 TGTGCCAGCAGCCCTAGTAGACAGGGGAGGGACTATGGCTACACCTTC CASSPSRQGRDYGYTF
once TRBJ2-5 TRBV5-6 TRBD1 TGTGCCAGCAGCTTGGGCCAGGGGGCATGGGAGACCCAGTACTTC CASSLGQGAWETQYF
. TRBJ2-1 TRBV5-1 . TGCGCCAGCAGCTTAGACCGGGATGAGCAGTTCTTC CASSLDRDEQFF
few TRBJ2-7 TRBV10-3 . TGTGCCATCAGTGACAGAACCTACGAGCAGTACTTC CAISDRTYEQYF
. TRBJ2-7 TRBV5-1 . TGCGCCAGCAGCCGGGACCCAAGGCCTAACGAGCAGTACTTC CASSRDPRPNEQYF
. TRBJ2-5 TRBV30 TRBD2 TGTGCCTGGACTAGCGGGGTGGAGACCCAGTACTTC CAWTSGVETQYF
. TRBJ2-5 TRBV7-9 . TGTGCCAGCAGCTTCCCTAGGGCGGGAAGTCAAGAGACCCAGTACTTC CASSFPRAGSQETQYF
few TRBJ2-5 TRBV11-2 . TGTGCCAGCAGCTTAGTGGCGGCGGCGGAGACCCAGTACTTC CASSLVAAAETQYF
. TRBJ2-7 TRBV10-3 TRBD2 TGTGCCATCAGTTGGGACTATTCCTACGAGCAGTACTTC CAISWDYSYEQYF
once TRBJ2-1 TRBV11-2 TRBD1 TGTGCCAGCAGCTCCCTCTGGACAGGAGAAAATGAGCAGTTCTTC CASSSLWTGENEQFF
. TRBJ1-1 TRBV2 TRBD1 TGTGCCAGCAGTGGGACAGGGGGCTACACTGAAGCTTTCTTT CASSGTGGYTEAFF
. TRBJ2-3 TRBV11-2 . TGTGCCAGCAGCACCGATCACTACGGGGAAAGCACAGATACGCAGTATTTT CASSTDHYGESTDTQYF
. TRBJ1-1 TRBV5-6 . TGTGCCAGCAGTTCAGGGGTAGGAGTCACTGAAGCTTTCTTT CASSSGVGVTEAFF
. TRBJ1-4 TRBV7-9 TRBD1 TGTGCCAGCAGCTTAGTGACAGGGGGCCACGAAAAACTGTTTTTT CASSLVTGGHEKLFF
. TRBJ2-1 TRBV10-2 . TGCGCCAGTTCTAGCTACTCCTACAATGAGCAGTTCTTC CASSSYSYNEQFF
once TRBJ2-7 TRBV10-3 . TGTGCCATCAGTGAGGGAGCAGCCGCCCTCCGCCCCTACGAGCAGTACTTC CAISEGAAALRPYEQYF
. TRBJ2-5 TRBV11-2 . TGTGCCAGCAGCTCCCCTTCTCAGAGAGAGACCCAGTACTTC CASSSPSQRETQYF
. TRBJ1-5 TRBV19 . TGTGCCAGTAGTCCAAGCAGGTTCCTTCCGAATCAGCCCCAGCATTTT CASSPSRFLPNQPQHF
few TRBJ2-1 TRBV27 TRBD2 TGTGCCAGCAGTCTCCTAGCGGGGTATGCCTACAATGAGCAGTTCTTC CASSLLAGYAYNEQFF
. TRBJ2-2 TRBV4-3 . TGCGCCAGCAGCCAAGATCCCCCGGGCACCGGGGAGCTGTTTTTT CASSQDPPGTGELFF
. TRBJ2-7 TRBV23-1 . TGCGCCCGGGGTGGGCCCGAGGGGACCTACGAGCAGTACTTC CARGGPEGTYEQYF
. TRBJ2-3 TRBV2 . TGTGCCAGCATACACGAGTATACAAGCACAGATACGCAGTATTTT CASIHEYTSTDTQYF